The rows below give T cell receptor beta chains drawn from one sample of a study of identical twins. TCRdb ran MiXCR on the 5' RACE reads and lists one entry per CDR3 protein. The table has 470,000 or so distinct CDR3 sequences, 20% to 25% seen once; the top ten hold around 3%. This same sample was also taken into another study, of T cells expressing NK-cell markers.

Input material: CD4+ T cells sorted from blood. The receptors here all came from a woman under 30 in good health. CDR3s include the opening cysteine and the closing phenylalanine or tryptophan.

cdr3_aa: CSASPPRLQETQYF
j_call: TRBJ2-5
cdr3_length: 14
v_call: TRBV20-1

cdr3_aa: CASSDLQGGWETQYF
j_call: TRBJ2-5
cdr3_length: 15
v_call: TRBV6-1

cdr3_aa: CASTRQLFSGNTIYF
j_call: TRBJ1-3
cdr3_length: 15
v_call: TRBV2

cdr3_aa: CSAVTGSSSYEQYF
j_call: TRBJ2-7
cdr3_length: 14
v_call: TRBV20-1

cdr3_aa: CASSLRDRNYEQYF
j_call: TRBJ2-7
cdr3_length: 14
v_call: TRBV7-2

cdr3_aa: CASSPGLAGALPRELFF
j_call: TRBJ2-2
cdr3_length: 17
v_call: TRBV3-1

cdr3_aa: CSARDMLTTPSSNQPQHF
j_call: TRBJ1-5
cdr3_length: 18
v_call: TRBV20-1

cdr3_aa: CASSTDQETQYF
j_call: TRBJ2-5
cdr3_length: 12
v_call: TRBV5-1

cdr3_aa: CASSQYGGDTEAFF
j_call: TRBJ1-1
cdr3_length: 14
v_call: TRBV3-1

cdr3_aa: CSARRPGADQPQHF
j_call: TRBJ1-5
cdr3_length: 14
v_call: TRBV20-1

cdr3_aa: CSVELGNPGEQYF
j_call: TRBJ2-7
cdr3_length: 13
v_call: TRBV29-1

cdr3_aa: CASSPFVQIEAFF
j_call: TRBJ1-1
cdr3_length: 13
v_call: TRBV11-2

cdr3_aa: CSARVGDNEQFF
j_call: TRBJ2-1
cdr3_length: 12
v_call: TRBV20-1

cdr3_aa: CASSLTRDSSYNEQFF
j_call: TRBJ2-1
cdr3_length: 16
v_call: TRBV7-9

cdr3_aa: CASSLSAPSGRNIQYF
j_call: TRBJ2-4
cdr3_length: 16
v_call: TRBV27

cdr3_aa: CSADRGATQYF
j_call: TRBJ2-3
cdr3_length: 11
v_call: TRBV20-1